What follows is one T cell receptor (beta chain) and its context. The sample comes from a study of cytotoxic CD8 clonotypes in ibrutinib-treated CLL. TCRdb's copy holds only in-frame clones and misses some; the assay was immunoSEQ multiplex PCR. The sample lists 300,000 to 350,000 clones, about 77% occurring once. V lost 4 bases and J 5 bases, leaving 7 bases between the germline ends. Per germline, CDR1 SGHNT and CDR2 YENEEA. This CDR3 region has 12 residues. The sequence came from a human donor with chronic lymphocytic leukemia. The rearrangement links TRBV11-3 to TRBJ2-3, with unresolved D. The sequencing here drew on PBMCs, taken before ibrutinib treatment. CDR3 protein: CASSYLEDTQYF. CDR3 DNA sequence: TGTGCCAGCAGCTACCTCGAAGATACGCAGTATTTT.